This T cell receptor beta chain was identified in a study of T cell repertoires in cytomegalovirus infection. Whole-study context: Peptides in the study included HLA-C-restricted and HLA-B-restricted CMV epitopes. Indications of both CMV infection and matching HLA type were provided by public TCR beta signatures. Points from the study as a whole: The study identified carriers of CMV plus the relevant HLA from cumulative public TCR beta family frequency. The ex vivo response showed dominance by HLA-C-restricted CMV-specific TCR beta clonotypes.

This clonotype was recorded at least ten times. Its antigen remains unknown. V was pared by 5 bases and J by 5 bases, with 17 bases between. CDR3 length: 15 residues. Germline V gene sequence: CDR1 SGHTA, CDR2 FQGNSA. TCRdb ran MiXCR on the reads and lists one entry per CDR3 protein. The sample holds some 500,000 distinct CDR3 sequences, roughly 43% seen once. The chain couples TRBV7-2 to TRBJ2-3; possibly TRBD2 for D (6 bases). The clonotype was recovered from a human donor in good health (CMV status not recorded). Some clones in this sample may be carry-over from other donors' samples. The source was cultured PBMCs, collected from culture after CMV antigen stimulation. DNA of the CDR3: TGTGCCAGCAGCCTAAAGCGGGTGTTCGGAGATACGCAGTATTTT. It is translated as CASSLKRVFGDTQYF.